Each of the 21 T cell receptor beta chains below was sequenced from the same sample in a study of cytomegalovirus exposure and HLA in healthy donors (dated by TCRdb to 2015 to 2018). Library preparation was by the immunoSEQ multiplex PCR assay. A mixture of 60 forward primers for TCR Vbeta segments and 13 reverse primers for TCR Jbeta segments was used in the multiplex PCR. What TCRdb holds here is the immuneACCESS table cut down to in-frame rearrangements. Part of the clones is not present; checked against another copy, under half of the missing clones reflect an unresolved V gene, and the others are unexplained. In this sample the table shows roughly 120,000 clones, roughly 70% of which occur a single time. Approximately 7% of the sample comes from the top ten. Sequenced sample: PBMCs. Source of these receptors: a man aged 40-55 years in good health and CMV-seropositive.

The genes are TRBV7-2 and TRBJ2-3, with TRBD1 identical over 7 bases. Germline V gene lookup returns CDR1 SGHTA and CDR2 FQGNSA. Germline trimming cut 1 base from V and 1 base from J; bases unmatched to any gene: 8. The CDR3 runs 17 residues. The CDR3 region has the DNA TGTGCCAGCAGCTTAGACGGGTCAGGGGGAGGCACAGATACGCAGTATTTT. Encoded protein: CASSLDGSGGGTDTQYF. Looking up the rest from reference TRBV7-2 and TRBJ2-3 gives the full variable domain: GAGVSQSPSNKVTEKGKDVELRCDPISGHTALYWYRQSLGQGLEFLIYFQGNSAPDKSGLPSDRFSAERTGGSVSTLTIQRTQQEDSAVYLCASSLDGSGGGTDTQYFGPGTRLTVL.

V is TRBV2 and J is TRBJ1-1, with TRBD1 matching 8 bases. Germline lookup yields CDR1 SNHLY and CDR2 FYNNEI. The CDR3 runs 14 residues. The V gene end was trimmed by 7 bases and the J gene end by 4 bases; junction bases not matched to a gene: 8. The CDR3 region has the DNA TGTGCCAGCACCAAGGACAGGGAGGGCACTGAAGCTTTCTTT. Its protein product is CASTKDREGTEAFF. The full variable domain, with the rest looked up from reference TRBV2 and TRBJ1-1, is EPEVTQTPSHQVTQMGQEVILRCVPISNHLYFYWYRQILGQKVEFLVSFYNNEISEKSEIFDDQFSVERPDGSNFTLKIRSTKLEDSAMYFCASTKDREGTEAFFGQGTRLTVV.

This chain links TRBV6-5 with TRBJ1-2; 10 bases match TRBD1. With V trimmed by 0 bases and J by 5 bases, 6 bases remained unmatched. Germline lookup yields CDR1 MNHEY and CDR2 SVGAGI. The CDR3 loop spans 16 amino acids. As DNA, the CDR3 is TGTGCCAGCAGTTACTCGGGGGACAGGGGCGGGTATGGCTACACCTTC. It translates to CASSYSGDRGGYGYTF.

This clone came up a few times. The CDR3 coding sequence is TGTGCCAGCAGCCCATGGGGCACTAGCGATTATGAGCAGTTCTTC. It yields the protein CASSPWGTSDYEQFF. The chain couples TRBV7-2 to TRBJ2-1; 7 bases match TRBD2. V lost 5 bases and J lost 8; bases outside the gene matches: 12. This CDR3 has 15 amino acids. Germline V gene sequence: CDR1 SGHTA, CDR2 FQGNSA. The variable domain in full, completed from reference TRBV7-2 and TRBJ2-1, reads GAGVSQSPSNKVTEKGKDVELRCDPISGHTALYWYRQSLGQGLEFLIYFQGNSAPDKSGLPSDRFSAERTGGSVSTLTIQRTQQEDSAVYLCASSPWGTSDYEQFFGPGTRLTVL.

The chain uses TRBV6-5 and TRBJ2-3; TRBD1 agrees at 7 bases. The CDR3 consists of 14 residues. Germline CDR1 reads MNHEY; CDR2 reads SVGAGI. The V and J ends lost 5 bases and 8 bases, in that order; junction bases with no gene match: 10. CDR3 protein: CASSTNRGRVTQYF. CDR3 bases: TGTGCCAGCAGTACCAACAGGGGCCGAGTTACGCAGTATTTT.

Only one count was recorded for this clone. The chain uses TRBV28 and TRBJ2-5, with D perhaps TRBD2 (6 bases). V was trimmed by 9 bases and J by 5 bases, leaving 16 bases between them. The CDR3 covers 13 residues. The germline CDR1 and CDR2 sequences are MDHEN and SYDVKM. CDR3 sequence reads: CASNRGTWETQYF. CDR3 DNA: TGTGCCAGTAATCGGGGGACGTGGGAGACCCAGTACTTC.

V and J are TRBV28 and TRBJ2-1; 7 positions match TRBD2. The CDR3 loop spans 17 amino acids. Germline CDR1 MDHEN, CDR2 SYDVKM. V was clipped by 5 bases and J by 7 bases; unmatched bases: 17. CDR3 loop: CASSPNPLAPRANEQFF. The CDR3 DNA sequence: TGTGCCAGCAGTCCAAACCCACTAGCGCCCAGAGCAAATGAGCAGTTCTTC.

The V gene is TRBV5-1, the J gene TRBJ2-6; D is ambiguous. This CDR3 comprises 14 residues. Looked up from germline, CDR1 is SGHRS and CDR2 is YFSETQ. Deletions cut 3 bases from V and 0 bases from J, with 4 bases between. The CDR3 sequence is CASSSYSGANVLTF. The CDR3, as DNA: TGCGCCAGCAGCTCGTACTCTGGGGCCAACGTCCTGACTTTC.

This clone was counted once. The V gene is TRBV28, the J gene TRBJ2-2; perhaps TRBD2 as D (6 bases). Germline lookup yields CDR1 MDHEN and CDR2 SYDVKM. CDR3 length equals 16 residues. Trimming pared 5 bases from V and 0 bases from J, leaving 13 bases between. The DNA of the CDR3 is TGTGCCAGCAGTCCCCGGGGGAGGACGAACACCGGGGAGCTGTTTTTT. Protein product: CASSPRGRTNTGELFF. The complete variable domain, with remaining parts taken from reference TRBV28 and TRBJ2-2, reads DVKVTQSSRYLVKRTGEKVFLECVQDMDHENMFWYRQDPGLGLRLIYFSYDVKMKEKGDIPEGYSVSREKKERFSLILESASTNQTSMYLCASSPRGRTNTGELFFGEGSRLTVL.

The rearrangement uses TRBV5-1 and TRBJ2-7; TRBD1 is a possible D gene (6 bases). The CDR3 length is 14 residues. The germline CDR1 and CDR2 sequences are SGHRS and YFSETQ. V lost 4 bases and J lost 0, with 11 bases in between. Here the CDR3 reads CASSRWTDSYEQYF. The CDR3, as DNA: TGCGCCAGCAGCCGATGGACAGACTCCTACGAGCAGTACTTC.

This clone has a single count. CDR3 DNA: TGTGCCCTGGCTGACAGCTCCTACGAGCAGTACTTC. Its translation: CALADSSYEQYF. The chain uses TRBV21-1 and TRBJ2-7; the table's D call, TRBD1, has no DNA check behind it. TRBV21-1 has pseudogene status. This CDR3 has 12 amino acids.

In nucleotides, the CDR3 is TGCGCCAGCAGCCCGGCTTGGGGTAGCGGGAGCACCGGGGAGCTGTTTTTT. It yields the protein CASSPAWGSGSTGELFF. The rearrangement joins TRBV5-1 to TRBJ2-2, with 9 positions matching TRBD2. Losses at the gene ends were 4 bases for V and 4 bases for J; bases not matched to a gene: 11. In germline, CDR1 is SGHRS, CDR2 YFSETQ. The CDR3 sequence is 17 residues long.

CDR3 region: CAISGSVSEKLFF. DNA for the CDR3: TGTGCCATCAGTGGGTCAGTAAGCGAAAAACTGTTTTTT. This chain connects TRBV10-3 to TRBJ1-4; no reliable D call. V shed 4 bases and J shed 8 bases, with 11 bases lying between them. CDR1 and CDR2 from the germline V gene are ENHRY and SYGVKD. This CDR3 contains 13 residues.

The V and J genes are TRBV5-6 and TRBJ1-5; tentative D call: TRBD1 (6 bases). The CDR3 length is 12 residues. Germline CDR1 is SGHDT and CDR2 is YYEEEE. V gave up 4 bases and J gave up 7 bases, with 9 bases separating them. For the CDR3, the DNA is TGTGCCAGCAGCCAGACAGGACAGCCCCAGCATTTT. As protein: CASSQTGQPQHF.

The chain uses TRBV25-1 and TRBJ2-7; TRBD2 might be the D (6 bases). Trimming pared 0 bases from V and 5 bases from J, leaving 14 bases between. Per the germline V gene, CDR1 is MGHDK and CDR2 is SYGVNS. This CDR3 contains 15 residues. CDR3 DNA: TGTGCCAGCAGTGAATATCTAGGGAGGAACAACGAGCAGTACTTC. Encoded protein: CASSEYLGRNNEQYF.

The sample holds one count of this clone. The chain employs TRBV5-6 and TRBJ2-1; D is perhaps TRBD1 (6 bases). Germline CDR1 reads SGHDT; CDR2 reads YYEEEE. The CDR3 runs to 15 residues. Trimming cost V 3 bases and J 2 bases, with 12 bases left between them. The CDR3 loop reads CASSYDRPTYNEQFF. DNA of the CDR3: TGTGCCAGCAGCTACGACAGGCCCACCTACAATGAGCAGTTCTTC.

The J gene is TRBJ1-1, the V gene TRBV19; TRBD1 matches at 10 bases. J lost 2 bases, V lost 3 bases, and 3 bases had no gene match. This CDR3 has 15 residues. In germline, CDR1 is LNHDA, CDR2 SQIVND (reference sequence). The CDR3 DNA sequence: TGTGCCAGTAGTATCGGGACAGGGGTAAACACTGAAGCTTTCTTT. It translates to CASSIGTGVNTEAFF.

This CDR3 reads CSVGTGSGGYTF. In nucleotides, the CDR3 is TGCAGCGTTGGGACTGGGTCCGGCGGCTACACCTTC. The chain links TRBV29-1 to TRBJ1-2, with D unresolved. Trimming removed 4 bases at V and 8 bases at J, with 14 bases between. CDR1 and CDR2 (germline): SQVTM, ANQGSEA. The CDR3 is made up of 12 amino acids.

For the CDR3, the DNA is TGTGCCAGCAGCCAAGATCGGAGCGGGGATACGCAGTATTTT. Translation: CASSQDRSGDTQYF. The chain couples TRBV4-2 to TRBJ2-3; D possibly corresponds to TRBD2 (6 bases). Trimming left V 0 bases short and J 6 bases short, with 10 bases between. The CDR3 covers 14 residues. CDR1 and CDR2 from the germline V gene are LGHNA and YNFKEQ.

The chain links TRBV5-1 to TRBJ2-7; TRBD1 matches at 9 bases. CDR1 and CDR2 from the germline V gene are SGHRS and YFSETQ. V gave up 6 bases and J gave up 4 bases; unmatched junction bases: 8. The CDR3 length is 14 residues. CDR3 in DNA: TGCGCCAGCAACCCTGGGGGGACAGGGTACGAGCAGTACTTC. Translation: CASNPGGTGYEQYF.

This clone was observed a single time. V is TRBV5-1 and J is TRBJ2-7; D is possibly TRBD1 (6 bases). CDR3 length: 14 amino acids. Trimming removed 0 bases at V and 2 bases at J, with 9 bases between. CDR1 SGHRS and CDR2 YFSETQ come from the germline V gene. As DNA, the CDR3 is TGCGCCAGCAGCTTGGTGGGACATCCCTACGAGCAGTACTTC. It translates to CASSLVGHPYEQYF.